The 16 T cell receptor beta chains below all came from one sample that was sequenced in a study of beta chain features in type 1 diabetes. Sequenced material consisted of expressed TCRB transcripts (all of the isolated RNA was reverse transcribed). Profiled with immunoSEQ multiplex PCR; TCRdb holds only in-frame clones, not every one. The sample records about 150,000 clones, roughly 11% being singletons. The specimen sequenced was central memory CD4+ T cells from blood. The receptors shown here come from a man younger than 35 in good health.

This clone was seen a handful of times. The V and J genes are TRBV11-2 and TRBJ2-5; no reliable D call. CDR1 SGHAT and CDR2 FQNNGV come from the germline V gene. The germline V and J ends were trimmed by 3 bases and 7 bases, with 12 bases remaining between them. The CDR3 has 13 residues. The CDR3: CASSFGGVGTQYF. The CDR3 nucleotides read TGTGCCAGCAGCTTCGGCGGCGTTGGGACCCAGTACTTC.

This clone was seen a few times. The rearrangement joins TRBV7-9 to TRBJ2-3; 11 bases map to TRBD2. Per germline, CDR1 SEHNR and CDR2 FQNEAQ (reference sequence). The trim removed 0 bases at V and 4 bases at J, leaving 0 bases unmatched. The CDR3 loop spans 15 amino acids. The CDR3 reads CASSLATSGADTQYF. CDR3 bases: TGTGCCAGCAGCTTAGCGACTAGCGGGGCAGATACGCAGTATTTT.

This clone was picked up many times. This sample includes further DNA sequences coding for the same CDR3. J is TRBJ2-5 and V is TRBV15; unclear D gene. Per germline, CDR1 LNHNV and CDR2 YYDKDF (reference sequence). V was cut by 1 base and J by 0 bases, with 3 bases left in between. There are 13 residues in the CDR3. CDR3 amino acids: CATSRGYQETQYF. CDR3 DNA: TGTGCCACCAGCAGAGGTTACCAAGAGACCCAGTACTTC.

This clone was recorded a few times. CDR3 DNA sequence: TGTGCCATCAGTGAGTCTCGGGGGGATCAGCCCCAGCATTTT. This translates into CAISESRGDQPQHF. The chain combines TRBV10-3 with TRBJ1-5, with D possibly being TRBD1 (5 bases). Trimming shortened V by 0 bases and J by 5 bases, and 8 bases separated the two germline ends. The CDR3 runs to 14 residues. Germline V CDR1 and CDR2: ENHRY, SYGVKD.

Note on this clone: Other DNA sequences of this sample code for an identical CDR3. The CDR3 bases are TGTGCCAGCAGCTCAGACAGGGGAAGCTACGAGCAGTACTTC. Protein sequence: CASSSDRGSYEQYF. This chain links TRBV7-2 with TRBJ2-7; 8 bases line up with TRBD1. The CDR3 spans 14 residues. Germline CDR1 reads SGHTA; CDR2 reads FQGNSA. V lost 4 bases to trimming and J lost 3 bases; unmatched junction nucleotides: 5.

The chain carries TRBV13 and TRBJ2-7; 8 bases align to TRBD2. Germline V CDR1 and CDR2: PRHDT, FYEKMQ (reference sequence). The CDR3 is made up of 16 amino acids. The ends lost 0 bases at V and 5 bases at J; junction bases unmatched: 9. This CDR3 reads CASSLGSGTLGDEQYF. CDR3 nucleotides: TGTGCCAGCAGCTTAGGTAGCGGGACCCTTGGGGACGAGCAGTACTTC.

The sample holds a few counts of this clone. A far larger clone is off by one base, so a read error is likely. The limits of the CDR3 on the DNA are not certain, so only TCRdb's listed CDR3 is given. The chain employs TRBV29-1 and TRBJ2-1; the table's D call TRBD1 went unverified against the DNA. The V gene's germline CDR1 is SQVTM and CDR2 ANQGSEA. The CDR3 is made up of 13 amino acids, end residues included. CDR3 loop: CSVGTGTNNEQVF.

This chain links TRBV7-2 with TRBJ2-7, with 9 bases identical to TRBD2. V lost 5 bases to trimming and J lost 2 bases; unmatched junction nucleotides: 4. This CDR3 has 14 residues. Germline lookup yields CDR1 SGHTA and CDR2 FQGNSA. The CDR3 sequence: CASSLAGGPYEQYF. The CDR3 region has the DNA TGTGCCAGCAGCCTCGCGGGAGGGCCCTACGAGCAGTACTTC.

The chain is built from TRBV10-3 and TRBJ1-2; D is perhaps TRBD1 (5 bases). The CDR3 runs 13 residues. Germline V gene lookup returns CDR1 ENHRY and CDR2 SYGVKD. The germline V and J ends were trimmed by 2 bases and 5 bases, with 9 bases remaining between them. CDR3: CAISEQKGYGYTF. DNA for the CDR3: TGTGCCATCAGTGAGCAAAAGGGGTATGGCTACACCTTC.

The V gene is TRBV9, the J gene TRBJ2-5; 10 bases line up with TRBD2. In germline, CDR1 is SGDLS, CDR2 YYNGEE. V gave up 2 bases and J gave up 2 bases; unmatched junction bases: 3. The CDR3 runs 15 residues. Here the CDR3 reads CASSVSGGPQETQYF. The CDR3 bases are TGTGCCAGCAGCGTTAGCGGGGGGCCGCAAGAGACCCAGTACTTC. Variable domain in full (rest from reference TRBV9 and TRBJ2-5): DSGVTQTPKHLITATGQRVTLRCSPRSGDLSVYWYQQSLDQGLQFLIQYYNGEERAKGNILERFSAQQFPDLHSELNLSSLELGDSALYFCASSVSGGPQETQYFGPGTRLLVL.

About this clone itself: The same CDR3 arises from other DNA sequences in this sample as well. The chain employs TRBV9 and TRBJ1-6; the D gene is possibly TRBD1 (5 bases). Trimming removed 3 bases from V and 7 bases from J, with 11 bases in between. Germline V gives CDR1 SGDLS, CDR2 YYNGEE. The length of the CDR3 is 14 residues. For the CDR3, the DNA is TGTGCCAGCAGCGCACGGGACGGGAATTCACCCCTCCACTTT. Amino acids: CASSARDGNSPLHF.

To note about this clone: The sample contains more than one DNA sequence encoding this CDR3. The chain has TRBV7-9 and TRBJ2-7, with 7 positions matching TRBD2. The CDR3 extends over 14 amino acids. The J segment lost 7 bases and the V segment lost 1 base, leaving 7 bases of the junction unmatched. Per the germline V gene, CDR1 is SEHNR and CDR2 is FQNEAQ (reference sequence). The CDR3: CASSLVRGGGEQYF. In DNA, the CDR3 is TGTGCCAGCAGCTTAGTCCGCGGGGGTGGTGAGCAGTACTTC.

A word on this clone: A read error may produce the germline difference seen at one junction end. This chain's CDR3 is CAISDPEQGAYEQYF. DNA of the CDR3: TGTGCCATCAGTGACCCCGAACAGGGGGCATACGAGCAGTACTTC. The chain is built from TRBV6-1 and TRBJ2-7; TRBD1 matches 9 bases. The CDR3 has 15 residues. Germline V gives CDR1 MNHNS, CDR2 SASEGT.

This clone was counted between two and nine times. The J gene is TRBJ2-3, the V gene TRBV7-2; either TRBD1 or TRBD2 may fit D (5 bases each). Germline V gene sequence: CDR1 SGHTA, CDR2 FQGNSA. The V and J ends lost 1 base and 10 bases respectively, with 18 bases between them. The CDR3 sequence is 15 residues long. Here the CDR3 reads CASSLGSGTGSAQYF. The CDR3 bases are TGTGCCAGCAGCTTAGGATCGGGGACCGGTTCGGCGCAGTATTTT.

This clone was recorded a few times. V gene TRBV4-2 combines with J gene TRBJ1-1; D remains unclear. This CDR3 comprises 15 residues. Trimming took off 1 base at V and 4 bases at J, with 13 bases between the two ends. The V gene's germline CDR1 is LGHNA and CDR2 YNFKEQ. The CDR3 reads CASSQGTIGITEAFF. As DNA, the CDR3 is TGTGCCAGCAGCCAAGGGACCATTGGGATCACTGAAGCTTTCTTT.

This clone appeared a few times. The gene calls are TRBV15 and TRBJ2-3; D remains ambiguous. V gave up 0 bases and J gave up 4 bases, with 8 bases separating them. This CDR3 has 14 residues. CDR1 is LNHNV, CDR2 YYDKDF, per germline (reference sequence). As DNA, the CDR3 is TGTGCCACCAGCAGAGATGGAACGGCAGATACGCAGTATTTT. This codes for CATSRDGTADTQYF.